This T cell receptor beta chain was identified during a study of vaccination and CD4 T cells after COVID-19. Overall study: Investigators took post-vaccine samples a median about 65 days after dose two, within a range of 14 to 241. Study results and caveats: Spike mono-reactivity was evident in 304 of the 307 vaccine-specific clones derived from convalescent patients. There was no significant change from roughly 21 to 40 median reactive clonotypes.

The CDR3 loop spans 15 amino acids. Germline CDR1 SGHVS, CDR2 FQNEAQ. Trimming took 1 base from V and 0 from J, leaving 7 bases between them. With respect to this clonotype: What it binds is unknown.

Each CDR3 protein gets one entry after TCRdb re-called the PCR reads with MiXCR. The table shows roughly 20,000 distinct CDR3 sequences, with about three fifths occurring only once. The J gene is TRBJ1-5, the V gene TRBV7-8; D not resolved. This clonotype originated in a human donor who had recovered from COVID-19. The sample here was CD4+ T cells from blood, taken after SARS-CoV-2 vaccination. This CDR3 is CASSLGGNSNQPQHF. DNA of the CDR3: TGTGCCAGCAGCTTAGGAGGGAATAGCAATCAGCCCCAGCATTTT.